Included here is one T cell receptor (beta chain) sequence, with context. The record originates from a study of low-dose radiotherapy and immunotherapy resistance in tumors. On the study more broadly: Each patient was administered nivolumab intravenously at 240 mg, which was a flat dose, every two weeks, along with intravenous ipilimumab at 1 mg/kg every six weeks.

The CDR3 contains 12 residues. Trimming removed 7 bases at V and 1 base at J, with 8 bases between. In germline, CDR1 is MNHEY, CDR2 SVGEGT. First-strand cDNA used TRAV- and TRBV-specific primers, covering alpha and beta chains. Using a constant-region primer together with a V-primer adapter, TCRs were subjected to 20 PCR cycles of amplification. The authors amplified isolated mRNA by in vitro transcription. TCRdb reanalysed the reads using MiXCR and keeps one entry per CDR3 protein. The sample gives 8,500 to 10,000 distinct CDR3 sequences, roughly 42% of which show up once; roughly 6.2% is in the top ten.

The TCR comes from a human donor with advanced metastatic prostate, ovarian, gallbladder or colorectal cancer (not recorded which). This table probably holds off-target reads from a library built for another chain. The V call is TRBV6-2 or TRBV6-3, the J call TRBJ2-7, with TRBD2 as a possible D gene (5 bases). As DNA, the CDR3 is TGTGCCAGCATGGGAGATTCCTACGAGCAGTACTTC. Protein: CASMGDSYEQYF.